Below, 10 T cell receptor beta chains from the same sample are listed, as sequenced in a study of CD8 T cells in ankylosing spondylitis. Using its own MiXCR run on the 5' RACE reads, TCRdb lists one record per CDR3 protein. Here the sample spans about 300,000 distinct CDR3 sequences, approximately 10% being singletons. The specimen was blood, either unsorted or a sorted T cell fraction (not recorded which). These receptors came from a female donor with ankylosing spondylitis or in good health (not recorded which).

This clonotype occurred many times. The rearrangement links TRBV12-3 or TRBV12-4 to TRBJ2-7; 14 bases line up with TRBD2. Trimming took 7 bases from V and 7 from J; bases not matched to a gene: 9. The CDR3 contains 15 residues. In DNA form, the CDR3 reads TGTGCCAGCACCTCGGGACTAGCGGGAGTAGGGGAGCAGTACTTC. This encodes CASTSGLAGVGEQYF.

At least ten counts were recorded for this clonotype. The chain has TRBV28 and TRBJ2-4; the D is unclear. This CDR3 has 11 residues. The ends were cut back, 11 bases at V and 7 bases at J, with 12 bases in the middle. Germline CDR1 is MDHEN and CDR2 is SYDVKM. CDR3 sequence (DNA): TGTGCCTATGGGGTCGGGAACATTCAGTACTTC. This sequence encodes CAYGVGNIQYF.

This clonotype was observed a few times. The V call is TRBV11-2, the J call TRBJ2-3, with 7 nucleotides matching TRBD1. Germline V CDR1 and CDR2: SGHAT, FQNNGV. CDR3 size: 13 residues. Trimming at V came to 0 bases and at J to 9 bases, leaving 3 bases not matched to a gene. The DNA of the CDR3 is TGTGCCAGCAGCTTAGAAGGGGGCCTAACGCAGTATTTT. This codes for CASSLEGGLTQYF.

This clonotype was detected ten times or more. In DNA form, the CDR3 reads TGTGCCACCAGCAGAGGAGCTAACTATGGCTACACCTTC. Amino acids: CATSRGANYGYTF. This chain uses TRBV15 with TRBJ1-2; D unclear. CDR3 length equals 13 residues. Per germline, CDR1 LNHNV and CDR2 YYDKDF (reference sequence). Trimming cost V 1 base and J 0 bases, with 3 bases left between them.

As for this clonotype: This may be a read error: a much more frequent sequence differs by one nucleotide. This sequence joins TRBV12-3 or TRBV12-4 and TRBJ2-3, with 7 bases matching TRBD2. The CDR3 totals 15 residues. The CDR3 reads CASSLEAGVSDTPYF. The CDR3 region has the DNA TGTGCCAGCAGTTTAGAGGCGGGAGTATCGGATACGCCGTATTTT.

The chain recombines TRBV3-1 with TRBJ2-1, with unresolved D. V was trimmed by 3 bases and J by 10 bases, leaving 16 bases between them. CDR1 and CDR2 from the germline V gene are LGHDT and YNNKEL (reference sequence). The CDR3 runs to 14 residues. The DNA of the CDR3 is TGTGCCAGCAGCCAGGCCAGGCGGTCTTGGGAGCAGTTCTTC. Translating gives CASSQARRSWEQFF.

The table lists this clonotype with many counts. This chain joins TRBV3-1 and TRBJ1-6; unclear D gene. Germline CDR1 LGHDT, CDR2 YNNKEL (reference sequence). This CDR3 is built from 13 residues. Deletions cut 4 bases from V and 8 bases from J, with 9 bases between. The CDR3 reads CASSPIVDSPLHF. CDR3 sequence (DNA): TGTGCCAGCAGCCCGATTGTCGATTCACCCCTCCACTTT.

This clonotype was recorded at least ten times. This sequence joins TRBV28 and TRBJ2-7; D unclear. The CDR3 spans 16 residues. Trimming stripped 3 bases from V and 2 bases from J, with 17 bases between. Germline V lookup: CDR1 MDHEN, CDR2 SYDVKM. The CDR3 bases are TGTGCCAGCAGTTTCCGAGGCGTGCTAGGCGCCTACGAGCAGTACTTC. This encodes CASSFRGVLGAYEQYF.

In this sample, this clonotype turned up many times. The CDR3 bases are TGCAGTGCTAGAGCTAGCGGGCCGACAGATACGCAGTATTTT. Its protein product is CSARASGPTDTQYF. This chain joins TRBV20-1 and TRBJ2-3, with 8 bases identical to TRBD2. V shed 1 base, J shed 3 bases, and the junction held 3 bases outside the gene matches. Looked up from germline, CDR1 is DFQATT and CDR2 is SNEGSKA (reference sequence). This CDR3 contains 14 residues.

This clonotype came up a few times. Germline is not matched at one junction end, which may reflect a read error. The rearrangement joins TRBV20-1 to TRBJ2-5; weak D call: TRBD1 (6 bases). Germline CDR1 and CDR2: DFQATT and SNEGSKA (reference sequence). CDR3 length equals 10 residues. The CDR3 loop reads CRGTRETQYF. In nucleotides, the CDR3 is TGTAGGGGGACCAGGGAGACCCAGTACTTC.